Shown below are 23 T cell receptor beta chains from a single sample sequenced in a study of beta chain features in type 1 diabetes. The whole isolated RNA underwent reverse transcription, so sequencing captured expressed TCRB transcripts. The protocol was immunoSEQ multiplex PCR, while the TCRdb copy is restricted to in-frame clones and leaves out a portion. The sample has about 40,000 clones, 64% seen once; the top ten hold approximately 2%. The sequencing input was Tregs from blood. All receptors come from a woman aged 25 to 39 in good health.

The J gene is TRBJ2-5, the V gene TRBV5-6; a possible D gene is TRBD1 (7 bases). V gave up 1 base and J gave up 4 bases, with 14 bases separating them. The CDR3 is made up of 15 amino acids. Germline CDR1 SGHDT, CDR2 YYEEEE. The CDR3 region is CASSLRSGGRETQYF. The CDR3 DNA follows: TGTGCCAGCAGCTTGCGGTCAGGGGGGAGAGAGACCCAGTACTTC. The full variable domain, its missing parts supplied by reference TRBV5-6 and TRBJ2-5, is DAGVTQSPTHLIKTRGQQVTLRCSPKSGHDTVSWYQQALGQGPQFIFQYYEEEERQRGNFPDRFSGHQFPNYSSELNVNALLLGDSALYLCASSLRSGGRETQYFGPGTRLLVL.

The chain couples TRBV5-4 to TRBJ2-5; 9 bases match TRBD1. TRBJ2-7 matches the DNA end more closely, so the J call is doubtful. In germline, CDR1 is SGHNT, CDR2 YYREEE (reference sequence). CDR3 length: 15 residues. This CDR3 is CASSSGTGRSYEQYF. Written as DNA, the CDR3 is TGTGCCAGCAGCTCCGGGACAGGGAGATCCTACGAGCAGTACTTC.

There are a few counts of this clone. The chain couples TRBV7-9 to TRBJ1-1; possibly TRBD1 for D (5 bases). CDR3 size: 14 residues. Germline V CDR1 and CDR2: SEHNR, FQNEAQ (reference sequence). V lost 0 bases and J lost 0, with 5 bases in between. The CDR3 region has the DNA TGTGCCAGCAGCTTAGCAGGGGTGAACACTGAAGCTTTCTTT. Encoded protein: CASSLAGVNTEAFF. The full variable domain, completed using reference TRBV7-9 and TRBJ1-1, is DTGVSQNPRHKITKRGQNVTFRCDPISEHNRLYWYRQTLGQGPEFLTYFQNEAQLEKSRLLSDRFSAERPKGSFSTLEIQRTEQGDSAMYLCASSLAGVNTEAFFGQGTRLTVV.

J is TRBJ2-5 and V is TRBV11-2; D ambiguous. V lost 3 bases and J 3 bases, leaving 5 bases between the germline ends. The CDR3 spans 12 residues. From germline, CDR1 is SGHAT and CDR2 FQNNGV. In nucleotides, the CDR3 is TGTGCCAGCAGCTTCTCTGAAGAGACCCAGTACTTC. It yields the protein CASSFSEETQYF.

The rearrangement links TRBV29-1 to TRBJ2-3, with unresolved D. This CDR3 spans 13 amino acids. Germline V gene sequence: CDR1 SQVTM, CDR2 ANQGSEA. V lost 3 bases, J lost 6 bases, and 13 bases lay in between. CDR3 loop: CSVEAQVQDTQYF. In DNA, the CDR3 is TGCAGCGTTGAGGCGCAGGTTCAGGATACGCAGTATTTT.

The chain employs TRBV6-5 and TRBJ2-1; D call uncertain. Trimming cost V 5 bases and J 4 bases, with 6 bases left between them. In germline, CDR1 is MNHEY, CDR2 SVGAGI. The CDR3 spans 12 residues. The CDR3 loop reads CASSGWYNEQFF. The CDR3 region has the DNA TGTGCCAGCAGTGGCTGGTACAATGAGCAGTTCTTC.

This chain links TRBV30 with TRBJ1-2; 8 nucleotides match TRBD1. The CDR3 runs to 15 residues. Germline-derived CDR1 and CDR2 are GTSNPN and SVGIG (reference sequence). V lost 3 bases to trimming and J lost 2 bases; unmatched junction nucleotides: 8. The CDR3 coding sequence is TGTGCCTGGAGCCTAGGACAGGGCGTGAACTATGGCTACACCTTC. It yields the protein CAWSLGQGVNYGYTF.

In DNA form, the CDR3 reads TGTGCCAGCAGATCTCCGGGACAGGGAAGCAATCAGCCCCAGCATTTT. This sequence encodes CASRSPGQGSNQPQHF. V usage is TRBV28 and J usage is TRBJ1-5, with 9 positions matching TRBD1. The CDR3 contains 16 residues. J lost 1 base, V lost 6 bases, and 7 bases had no gene match. The germline CDR1 and CDR2 sequences are MDHEN and SYDVKM.

The chain combines TRBV5-1 with TRBJ2-3, with D unresolved. Trimming removed 3 bases at V and 6 bases at J, with 5 bases between. The CDR3 is 11 amino acids. CDR1 SGHRS and CDR2 YFSETQ come from the germline V gene. The CDR3 region has the DNA TGCGCCAGCAGCTCCGTGGATACGCAGTATTTT. Its protein product is CASSSVDTQYF. Together with reference TRBV5-1 and TRBJ2-3, the CDR3 gives the full variable domain: KAGVTQTPRYLIKTRGQQVTLSCSPISGHRSVSWYQQTPGQGLQFLFEYFSETQRNKGNFPGRFSGRQFSNSRSEMNVSTLELGDSALYLCASSSVDTQYFGPGTRLTVL.

This rearrangement joins TRBV28 to TRBJ2-1; TRBD2 matches at 7 bases. CDR1 and CDR2 from the germline V gene are MDHEN and SYDVKM. Unmatched junction bases numbered 8, after V lost 2 bases and J lost 4 bases. CDR3 length equals 16 residues. This CDR3 reads CASSLGASGIYNEQFF. For the CDR3, the DNA is TGTGCCAGCAGTTTAGGAGCTAGCGGCATTTACAATGAGCAGTTCTTC.

The rearrangement links TRBV7-2 to TRBJ2-2; D may be TRBD1 (5 bases). V was shortened by 5 bases and J by 1 base, with 14 bases between the two germline ends. The V gene's germline CDR1 is SGHTA and CDR2 FQGNSA. This CDR3 has 16 amino acids. This CDR3 is CASSLRPTGNTGELFF. CDR3 DNA sequence: TGTGCCAGCAGCCTTCGCCCTACAGGGAACACCGGGGAGCTGTTTTTT. Based on the CDR3 plus reference TRBV7-2 and TRBJ2-2, the full variable domain is GAGVSQSPSNKVTEKGKDVELRCDPISGHTALYWYRQSLGQGLEFLIYFQGNSAPDKSGLPSDRFSAERTGGSVSTLTIQRTQQEDSAVYLCASSLRPTGNTGELFFGEGSRLTVL.

This chain connects TRBV27 to TRBJ2-5; 12 bases map to TRBD2. CDR3 length: 17 residues. J lost 6 bases, V lost 5 bases, and 13 bases had no gene match. Per the germline V gene, CDR1 is MNHEY and CDR2 is SMNVEV (reference sequence). CDR3 DNA: TGTGCCAGCAGTCCGACTAGCGGGAGATACCTAACGCAGACCCAGTACTTC. Translating gives CASSPTSGRYLTQTQYF.

This chain connects TRBV13 to TRBJ2-7; D not resolved. V lost 2 bases and J 2 bases, leaving 7 bases between the germline ends. The CDR3 runs to 13 residues. CDR1 is PRHDT and CDR2 is FYEKMQ in the germline V gene (reference sequence). CDR3 DNA sequence: TGTGCCAGCAGCTTATACAGAGCCTACGAGCAGTACTTC. It yields the protein CASSLYRAYEQYF.

V is TRBV4-2 and J is TRBJ2-1; 9 nucleotides match TRBD2. Germline V gene lookup returns CDR1 LGHNA and CDR2 YNFKEQ. The V and J ends lost 8 bases and 5 bases, in that order; junction bases with no gene match: 10. The CDR3 sequence is 15 residues long. The CDR3 sequence is CASGSLSSGNNEQFF. Here the CDR3 DNA reads TGTGCCAGCGGATCCCTCTCTAGCGGGAACAATGAGCAGTTCTTC.

V is TRBV7-2 and J is TRBJ1-1; D perhaps matches TRBD1 (6 bases). Trimming took off 2 bases at V and 5 bases at J, with 9 bases between the two ends. Germline V lookup: CDR1 SGHTA, CDR2 FQGNSA. This CDR3 spans 13 amino acids. The CDR3 nucleotides read TGTGCCAGCAGCTTAACAGGGTGGACTGAAGCTTTCTTT. Encoded protein: CASSLTGWTEAFF.

In its sample, this clone was seen a few times. The chain employs TRBV10-3 and TRBJ1-2, with 8 positions matching TRBD1. The CDR3 totals 14 residues. Trimming removed 0 bases from V and 11 bases from J; junction bases left unmatched: 8. Germline values: CDR1 ENHRY, CDR2 SYGVKD. CDR3 nucleotide sequence: TGTGCCATCAGTGAGTCCCTGGGACAGGCAACGTACACCTTC. The encoded protein is CAISESLGQATYTF.

The chain recombines TRBV6-5 with TRBJ1-4; 7 nucleotides agree with TRBD1. The CDR3 sequence is 15 residues long. J was trimmed by 3 bases and V by 7 bases; bases with no gene match: 8. Germline V gene data show CDR1 as MNHEY and CDR2 as SVGAGI. CDR3 amino acids: CASTKLGTANEKLFF. CDR3 bases: TGTGCCAGCACCAAACTCGGGACAGCTAATGAAAAACTGTTTTTT.

V and J are TRBV5-6 and TRBJ2-7; TRBD1 matches 8 bases. The CDR3 is 14 residues long. The germline gives CDR1 SGHDT, CDR2 YYEEEE. V lost 4 bases to trimming and J lost 0 bases; unmatched junction nucleotides: 3. The CDR3 bases are TGTGCCAGCAGCAATACAGGGGGCTCCTACGAGCAGTACTTC. Its protein product is CASSNTGGSYEQYF.

The chain employs TRBV28 and TRBJ2-5, with TRBD1 identical over 10 bases. Germline V CDR1 and CDR2: MDHEN, SYDVKM. CDR3 length equals 14 residues. The J segment lost 6 bases and the V segment lost 5 bases, leaving 6 bases of the junction unmatched. CDR3 in DNA: TGTGCCAGCAGTCCTCCGGGACAGGGGAAGACCCAGTACTTC. It specifies CASSPPGQGKTQYF.

The J gene is TRBJ2-5, the V gene TRBV18; 8 nucleotides agree with TRBD1. Germline V gene data show CDR1 as KGHSH and CDR2 as LQKENI. The junction had 19 bases not matched to a gene; V was cut back by 3 bases and J by 4 bases. This CDR3 is 19 amino acids long. Here the CDR3 reads CASSPSQGAAHRWGETQYF. The CDR3 coding sequence is TGTGCCAGCTCACCGAGCCAGGGGGCTGCTCACCGCTGGGGAGAGACCCAGTACTTC.

This chain connects TRBV7-9 to TRBJ1-2; D uncertain. This CDR3 comprises 14 residues. Germline V gene lookup returns CDR1 SEHNR and CDR2 FQNEAQ (reference sequence). Trimming removed 5 bases from V and 4 bases from J, with 14 bases in between. CDR3 protein: CASSPLTNRYGYTF. The CDR3 nucleotides read TGTGCCAGCAGCCCTCTTACTAATCGCTATGGCTACACCTTC. The whole variable domain, remainder taken from reference TRBV7-9 and TRBJ1-2, is DTGVSQNPRHKITKRGQNVTFRCDPISEHNRLYWYRQTLGQGPEFLTYFQNEAQLEKSRLLSDRFSAERPKGSFSTLEIQRTEQGDSAMYLCASSPLTNRYGYTFGSGTRLTVV.

CDR3 loop: CASSPGQGFFNEKLFF. Here the CDR3 DNA reads TGTGCCAGCAGCCCAGGACAGGGCTTTTTTAATGAAAAACTGTTTTTT. This sequence joins TRBV5-4 and TRBJ1-4, with 8 positions matching TRBD1. Germline V gene lookup returns CDR1 SGHNT and CDR2 YYREEE (reference sequence). Losses at the gene ends were 4 bases for V and 4 bases for J; bases not matched to a gene: 9. The CDR3 has 16 residues.

The J gene is TRBJ2-3, the V gene TRBV18; 7 nucleotides match TRBD2. CDR3 length: 15 amino acids. CDR1 and CDR2 (germline): KGHSH, LQKENI. Unmatched junction bases numbered 3, after V lost 2 bases and J lost 1 base. The CDR3 loop is CASSPGLAGTDTQYF. The CDR3 nucleotides read TGTGCCAGCTCACCAGGGCTAGCGGGCACAGATACGCAGTATTTT.